This paragraph reports one T cell receptor beta chain. Its antigen is not known. The record originates from a study of shared clonotypes between healthy human individuals. General study findings and limits: Blood alone was sampled, and tissue repertoires likely differ. When naive CD4 clonotypes were compared across a few donors, about 4.8% were shared.

The deep-level immunoSEQ assay was used. Libraries were prepared by immunoSEQ multiplex PCR; TCRdb keeps only in-frame clonotypes and omits some of them. The data show 450,000 to 700,000 clones, with roughly 95% seen just once and 0.11% held by the top ten. Per the germline V gene, CDR1 is SGHNT and CDR2 is YYREEE (reference sequence). The length of the CDR3 is 15 residues. The V segment lost 1 base and the J segment 9 bases; nucleotides outside the gene matches: 9. The naive CD8 fraction comprised CD45RO-negative cells positively selected for CCR7 and excluded terminally differentiated effector memory CD45RA+ cells.

The rearrangement links TRBV5-4 to TRBJ2-1, with 8 positions matching TRBD1. This receptor was obtained from a woman between 25 and 40 years old in good health. The sample consisted of naive CD8+ T cells sorted from blood. The CDR3 is CASSLPGQGASEQFF. CDR3 nucleotide sequence: TGTGCCAGCAGCTTGCCAGGACAGGGCGCAAGTGAGCAGTTCTTC. The full variable domain, rest sourced from reference TRBV5-4 and TRBJ2-1, is ETGVTQSPTHLIKTRGQQVTLRCSSQSGHNTVSWYQQALGQGPQFIFQYYREEENGRGNFPPRFSGLQFPNYSSELNVNALELDDSALYLCASSLPGQGASEQFFGPGTRLTVL.